This TCR beta chain comes out of a study of OX40 agonist ivuxolimab in advanced cancers. Study-wide context: Dosing consisted of intravenous ivuxolimab at 0.01 to 10 mg/kg every 2 weeks. Of mixed ages from about 20 to 80 and averaging approximately 60 years, the group was around 78% male.

Losses at the gene ends were 4 bases for V and 6 bases for J; bases not matched to a gene: 10. The CDR3 loop spans 16 amino acids. Germline V gives CDR1 SGHAT, CDR2 FQNNGV. A remark on this clone: Its target is not known.

Findings of the study overall: There were also nonresponders showing low normalized T-cell clonal expansion.

Clones were sequenced by immunoSEQ multiplex PCR, and TCRdb holds only the in-frame ones, with some missing. The sample has 75,000 to 95,000 clones, 80% to 90% seen once. This specimen consisted of CD4+ or CD8+ T cells sorted from blood, obtained in a trial of the OX40 agonist ivuxolimab. The chain employs TRBV11-2 and TRBJ2-2, with 8 bases that match TRBD1. This TCR was sampled from an adult with an advanced solid tumor such as melanoma, head and neck, liver or kidney cancer. This CDR3 reads CASSSIRTGPAGELFF. The CDR3 DNA is TGTGCCAGCAGCTCAATACGGACAGGGCCCGCCGGGGAGCTGTTTTTT.